These T cell receptor beta chains were read from a single sample in a study of T cell responses to AZD1222 COVID-19 vaccine. Clones were sequenced by immunoSEQ multiplex PCR, and TCRdb holds only the in-frame ones, with some missing. There are around 84,000 clones in the sample; over 75% occur only once, and under 11% lies in the top ten. The input for sequencing was peripheral blood, taken 28 days after the second AZD1222 dose. The receptor source for this set is an adult who received the AZD1222 COVID-19 vaccine. Each CDR3 is given with its conserved first and last residue. The D gene is left open where the match is weak. Only part of the rows carry a size: once, few, many, or a class if the clone is expanded.

v_call,d_call,j_call,clone_size,cdr3_nt,cdr3_aa
TRBV6-5,-,TRBJ1-3,-,TGTGCCAGCAGCACGGGGCCCACCATATATTTT,CASSTGPTIYF
TRBV5-1,-,TRBJ1-1,-,TGCGCCAGCAGCTTGTATGGTTCTTCGAACACTGAAGCTTTCTTT,CASSLYGSSNTEAFF
TRBV10-3,TRBD1,TRBJ1-2,few,TGTGCCATCAGTGAAAGACAGGGAATCAATGGCTACACCTTC,CAISERQGINGYTF
TRBV18,-,TRBJ1-2,-,TGTGCCAGCTCATCCAGTGGAGGCCCCAATTATGGCTACACCTTC,CASSSSGGPNYGYTF
TRBV21-1,-,TRBJ1-2,-,TGTGCCAGCAGCCGAGGGACAGGGGTTGGAGATGGCTACACCTTC,CASSRGTGVGDGYTF
TRBV20-1,-,TRBJ2-1,-,TGCAGTGCTGTTTTTTTAGGGGAGCAGTTCTTC,CSAVFLGEQFF
TRBV11-2,-,TRBJ2-1,-,TGTGCCAGCAGCGCGAGGAATGAGCAGTTCTTC,CASSARNEQFF
TRBV3-1/TRBV3-2,TRBD2,TRBJ2-3,-,TGTGCCAGCATGGAGGCGGGGGACTCCGTGGATACGCAGTATTTT,CASMEAGDSVDTQYF
TRBV11-2,-,TRBJ2-2,-,TGTGCCAGCAGCCCAGGGGGGCGGGGGGCCCCGAACACCGGGGAGCTGTTTTTT,CASSPGGRGAPNTGELFF
TRBV10-3,TRBD1,TRBJ1-4,-,TGTGCCATCAGTGAGTCGAAATGGAACAGGGGGGATGAAAAACTGTTTTTT,CAISESKWNRGDEKLFF
TRBV7-9,-,TRBJ2-3,-,TGTGCCAGCAGCTCACAGGGAAAGAATACGCAGTATTTT,CASSSQGKNTQYF
TRBV4-2,TRBD2,TRBJ2-7,-,TGTGCCAGCAGCCAAGAATGGGACTATCTATCCTACGAGCAGTACTTC,CASSQEWDYLSYEQYF
TRBV11-2,TRBD2,TRBJ2-3,few,TGTGCCAGCAGCTTAGATAGCGGGGGCACAGATACGCAGTATTTT,CASSLDSGGTDTQYF
TRBV28,TRBD1,TRBJ1-1,-,TGTGCCAGCAGTAGAACAGGGGCCACTGAAGCTTTCTTT,CASSRTGATEAFF
TRBV4-1,TRBD2,TRBJ2-7,-,TGCGCCAGCAGCCAAGAGGGGGGGATCAGCTCCTACGAGCAGTACTTC,CASSQEGGISSYEQYF
TRBV5-1,-,TRBJ1-3,-,TGCGCCAGCAGCTTGGGGACTGCAGGGTTTTCTGGAAACACCATATATTTT,CASSLGTAGFSGNTIYF
TRBV19,-,TRBJ1-5,-,TGTGCCAGTAGTATAGAAGCGGGTTATAGCAATCAGCCCCAGCATTTT,CASSIEAGYSNQPQHF
TRBV28,TRBD1,TRBJ2-6,-,TGTGCCAGCAACTCGGACAGGGCTGGGGCCAACGTCCTGACTTTC,CASNSDRAGANVLTF